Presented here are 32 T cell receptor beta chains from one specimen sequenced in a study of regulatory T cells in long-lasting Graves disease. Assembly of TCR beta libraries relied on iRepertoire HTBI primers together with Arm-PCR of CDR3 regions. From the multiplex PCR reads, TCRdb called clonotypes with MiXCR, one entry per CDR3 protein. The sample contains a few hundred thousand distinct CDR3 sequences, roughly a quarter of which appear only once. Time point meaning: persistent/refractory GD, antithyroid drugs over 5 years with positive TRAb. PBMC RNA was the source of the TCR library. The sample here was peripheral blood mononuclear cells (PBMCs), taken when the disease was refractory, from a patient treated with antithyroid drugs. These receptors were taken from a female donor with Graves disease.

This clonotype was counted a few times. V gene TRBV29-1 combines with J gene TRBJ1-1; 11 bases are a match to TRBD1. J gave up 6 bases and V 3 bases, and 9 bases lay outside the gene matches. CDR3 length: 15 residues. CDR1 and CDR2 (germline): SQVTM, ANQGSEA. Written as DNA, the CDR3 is TGCAGCGTTGAGGGGACAGGGGGGGTCGTCCCTGAAGCTTTCTTT. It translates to CSVEGTGGVVPEAFF.

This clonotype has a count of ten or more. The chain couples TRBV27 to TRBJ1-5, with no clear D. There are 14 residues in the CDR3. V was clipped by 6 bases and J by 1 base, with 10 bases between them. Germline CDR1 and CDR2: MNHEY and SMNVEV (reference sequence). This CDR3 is CASSPKQSNQPQHF. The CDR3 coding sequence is TGTGCCAGCAGCCCCAAACAGAGCAATCAGCCCCAGCATTTT.

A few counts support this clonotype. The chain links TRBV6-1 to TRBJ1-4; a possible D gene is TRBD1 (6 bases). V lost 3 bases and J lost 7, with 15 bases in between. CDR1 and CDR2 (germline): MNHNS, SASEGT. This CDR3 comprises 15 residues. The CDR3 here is CASSEGGRGAEKLFF. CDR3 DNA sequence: TGTGCCAGCAGTGAGGGGGGCCGGGGGGCTGAAAAACTGTTTTTT.

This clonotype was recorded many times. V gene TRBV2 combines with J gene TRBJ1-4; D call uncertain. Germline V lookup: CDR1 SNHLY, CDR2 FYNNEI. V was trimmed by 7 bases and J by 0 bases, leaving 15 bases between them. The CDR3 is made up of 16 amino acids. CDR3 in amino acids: CASKSQPQATNEKLFF. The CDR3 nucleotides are TGTGCCAGCAAGTCACAACCCCAAGCAACTAATGAAAAACTGTTTTTT. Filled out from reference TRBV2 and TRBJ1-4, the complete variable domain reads EPEVTQTPSHQVTQMGQEVILRCVPISNHLYFYWYRQILGQKVEFLVSFYNNEISEKSEIFDDQFSVERPDGSNFTLKIRSTKLEDSAMYFCASKSQPQATNEKLFFGSGTQLSVL.

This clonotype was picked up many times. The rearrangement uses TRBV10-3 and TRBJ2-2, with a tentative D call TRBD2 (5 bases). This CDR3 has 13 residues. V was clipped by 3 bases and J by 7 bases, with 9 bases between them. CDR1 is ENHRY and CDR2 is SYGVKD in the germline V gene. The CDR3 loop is CAISEAAVGELFF. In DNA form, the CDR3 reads TGTGCCATCAGTGAAGCGGCGGTCGGGGAGCTGTTTTTT.

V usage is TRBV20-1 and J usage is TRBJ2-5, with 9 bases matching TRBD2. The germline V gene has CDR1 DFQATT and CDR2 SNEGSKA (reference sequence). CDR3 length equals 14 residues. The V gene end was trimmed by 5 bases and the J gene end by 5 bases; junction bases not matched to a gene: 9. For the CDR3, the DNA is TGCAGTGCTGCCCCGGCGGGAGGGAGGGAGACCCAGTACTTC. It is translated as CSAAPAGGRETQYF.

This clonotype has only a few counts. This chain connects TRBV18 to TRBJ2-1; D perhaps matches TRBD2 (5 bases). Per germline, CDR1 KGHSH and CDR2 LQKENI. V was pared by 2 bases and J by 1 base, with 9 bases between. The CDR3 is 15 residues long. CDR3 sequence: CASSPVTGSYNEQFF. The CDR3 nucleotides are TGTGCCAGCTCACCAGTCACGGGATCCTACAATGAGCAGTTCTTC.

The CDR3 sequence: CASSASSGGYGYTF. CDR3 DNA sequence: TGTGCCAGCAGCGCCAGCTCGGGAGGCTATGGCTACACCTTC. The chain has TRBV9 and TRBJ1-2; D call uncertain. The CDR3 runs 14 residues. The ends were cut back, 3 bases at V and 4 bases at J, with 13 bases in the middle. CDR1 SGDLS and CDR2 YYNGEE come from the germline V gene.

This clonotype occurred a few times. The CDR3 nucleotides are TGTGCCAGCAGCCATCGAAGGGCTTTCTTT. Residues: CASSHRRAFF. V and J are TRBV3-2 and TRBJ1-1. TRBV3-2 is tagged as a pseudogene. The CDR3 length is 10 residues.

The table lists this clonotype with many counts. This chain's CDR3 is CASSPSLGYEQYF. The CDR3 nucleotides are TGTGCCAGCAGTCCCTCTCTAGGCTACGAGCAGTACTTC. This chain links TRBV28 with TRBJ2-7; D call uncertain. From germline, CDR1 is MDHEN and CDR2 SYDVKM. The length of the CDR3 is 13 residues. Trimming left V 5 bases short and J 3 bases short, with 11 bases between.

This CDR3 reads CSARARGQLQETQYF. For the CDR3, the DNA is TGCAGTGCTAGAGCCAGAGGGCAGTTGCAAGAGACCCAGTACTTC. V is TRBV20-1 and J is TRBJ2-5; tentative D call: TRBD2 (5 bases). The CDR3 is 15 residues long. Per the germline V gene, CDR1 is DFQATT and CDR2 is SNEGSKA (reference sequence). The V end lost 1 base, the J end lost 2 bases, and 14 bases lay between the germline ends.

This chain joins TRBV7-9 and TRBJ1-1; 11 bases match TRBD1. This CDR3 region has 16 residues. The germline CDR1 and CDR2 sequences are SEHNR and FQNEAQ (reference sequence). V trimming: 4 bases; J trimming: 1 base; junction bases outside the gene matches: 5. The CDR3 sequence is CASSSRTGGWNTEAFF. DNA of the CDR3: TGTGCCAGCAGCTCCAGGACAGGGGGCTGGAACACTGAAGCTTTCTTT.

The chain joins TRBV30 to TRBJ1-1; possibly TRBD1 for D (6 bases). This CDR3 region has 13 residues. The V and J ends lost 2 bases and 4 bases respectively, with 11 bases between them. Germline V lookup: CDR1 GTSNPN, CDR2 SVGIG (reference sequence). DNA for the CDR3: TGTGCCTGGAGTTTGGGGGCTGGCACTGAAGCTTTCTTT. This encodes CAWSLGAGTEAFF.

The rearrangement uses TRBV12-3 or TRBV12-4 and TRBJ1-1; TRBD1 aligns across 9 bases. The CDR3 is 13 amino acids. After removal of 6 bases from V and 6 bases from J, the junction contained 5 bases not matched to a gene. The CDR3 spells CASSRQGVPEAFF. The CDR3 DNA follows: TGTGCCAGCAGCCGACAGGGGGTTCCTGAAGCTTTCTTT.

CDR3 amino acids: CASSSRGAWGYEQYF. CDR3 DNA: TGTGCCAGCAGTTCTCGAGGGGCCTGGGGCTACGAGCAGTACTTC. The chain joins TRBV28 to TRBJ2-7, with D perhaps given as TRBD1 or TRBD2 (5 bases each). Deletions cut 4 bases from V and 3 bases from J, with 16 bases between. The CDR3 extends over 15 amino acids. The germline V gene has CDR1 MDHEN and CDR2 SYDVKM.

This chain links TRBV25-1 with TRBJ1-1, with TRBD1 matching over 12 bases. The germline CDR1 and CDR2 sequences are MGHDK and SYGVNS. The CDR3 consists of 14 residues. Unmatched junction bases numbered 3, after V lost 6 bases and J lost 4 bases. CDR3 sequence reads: CASRGQGAGTEAFF. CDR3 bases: TGTGCCAGCAGGGGACAGGGGGCAGGCACTGAAGCTTTCTTT.

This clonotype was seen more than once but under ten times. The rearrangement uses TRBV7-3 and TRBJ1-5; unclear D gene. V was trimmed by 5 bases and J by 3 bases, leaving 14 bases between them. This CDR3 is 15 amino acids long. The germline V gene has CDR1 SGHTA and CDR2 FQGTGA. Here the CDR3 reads CASSQRAGPNQPQHF. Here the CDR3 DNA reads TGTGCCAGCAGCCAAAGGGCAGGACCCAATCAGCCCCAGCATTTT.

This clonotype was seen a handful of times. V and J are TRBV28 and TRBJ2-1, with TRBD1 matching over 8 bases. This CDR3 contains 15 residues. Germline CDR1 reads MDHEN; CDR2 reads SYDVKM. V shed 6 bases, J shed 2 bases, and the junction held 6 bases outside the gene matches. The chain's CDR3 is CASSEPGQAYNEQFF. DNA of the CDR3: TGTGCCAGCAGCGAACCGGGACAGGCCTACAATGAGCAGTTCTTC.

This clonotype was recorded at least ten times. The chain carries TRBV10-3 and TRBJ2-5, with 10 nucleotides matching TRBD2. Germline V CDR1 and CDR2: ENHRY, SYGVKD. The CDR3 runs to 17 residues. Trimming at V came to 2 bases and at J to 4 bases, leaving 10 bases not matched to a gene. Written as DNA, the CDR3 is TGTGCCATCAGTGAGCGACCTAGCGGGAGCGAGCGAGAGACCCAGTACTTC. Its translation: CAISERPSGSERETQYF.

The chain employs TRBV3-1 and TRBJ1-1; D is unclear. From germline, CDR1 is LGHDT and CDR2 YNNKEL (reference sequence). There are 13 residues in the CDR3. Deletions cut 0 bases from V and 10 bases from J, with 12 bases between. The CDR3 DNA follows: TGTGCCAGCAGCCAAGAGCGGGAGGACGGAGCTTTCTTT. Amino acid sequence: CASSQEREDGAFF.

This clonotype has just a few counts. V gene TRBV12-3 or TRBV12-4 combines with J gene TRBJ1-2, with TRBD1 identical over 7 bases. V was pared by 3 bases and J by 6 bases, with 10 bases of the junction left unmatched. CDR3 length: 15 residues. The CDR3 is CASSFLGQNKDGYTF. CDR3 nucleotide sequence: TGTGCCAGCAGTTTCCTGGGACAGAACAAAGATGGCTACACCTTC.

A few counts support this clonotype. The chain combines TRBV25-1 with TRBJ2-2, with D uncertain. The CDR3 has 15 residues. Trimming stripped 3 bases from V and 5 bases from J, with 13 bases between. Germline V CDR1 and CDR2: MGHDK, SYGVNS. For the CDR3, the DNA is TGTGCCAGCAGTGACAAACTCCAATTAACCGGGGAGCTGTTTTTT. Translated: CASSDKLQLTGELFF.

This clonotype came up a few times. CDR3 DNA: TGTGCCACCACAGCCAGGGCGGGGTACGAGCAGTACTTC. Protein sequence: CATTARAGYEQYF. This chain links TRBV19 with TRBJ2-7; maybe TRBD2 (6 bases). Germline V gene sequence: CDR1 LNHDA, CDR2 SQIVND (reference sequence). The CDR3 has 13 residues. V lost 10 bases and J 4 bases, leaving 17 bases between the germline ends.

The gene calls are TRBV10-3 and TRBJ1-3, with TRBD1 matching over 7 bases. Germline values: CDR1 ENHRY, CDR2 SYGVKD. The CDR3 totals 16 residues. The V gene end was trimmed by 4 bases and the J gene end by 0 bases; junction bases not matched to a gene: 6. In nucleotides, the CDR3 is TGTGCCATCAGTGCATACAGGGGTAGCTCTGGAAACACCATATATTTT. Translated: CAISAYRGSSGNTIYF.

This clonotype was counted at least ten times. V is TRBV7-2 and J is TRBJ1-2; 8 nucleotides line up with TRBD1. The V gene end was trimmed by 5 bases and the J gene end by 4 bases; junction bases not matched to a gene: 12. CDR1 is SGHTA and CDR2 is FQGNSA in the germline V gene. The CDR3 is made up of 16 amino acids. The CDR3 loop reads CASSISRQGAGYGYTF. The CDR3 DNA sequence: TGTGCCAGCAGCATTTCGCGGCAGGGGGCGGGCTATGGCTACACCTTC.

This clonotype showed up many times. For the CDR3, the DNA is TGTGCCAGCAGCGGGTGGATCGAGACCCAGTACTTC. This translates into CASSGWIETQYF. This chain links TRBV28 with TRBJ2-5; D is undetermined. The V end lost 6 bases, the J end lost 5 bases, and 10 bases lay between the germline ends. The CDR3 spans 12 residues. The germline V gene encodes CDR1 MDHEN and CDR2 SYDVKM.

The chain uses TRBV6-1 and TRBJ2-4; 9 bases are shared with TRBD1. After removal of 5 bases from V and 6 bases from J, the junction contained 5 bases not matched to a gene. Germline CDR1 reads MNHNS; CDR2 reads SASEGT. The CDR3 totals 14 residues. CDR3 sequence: CASSRDRVGNIQYF. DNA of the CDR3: TGTGCCAGCAGTAGGGACAGGGTAGGAAACATTCAGTACTTC.

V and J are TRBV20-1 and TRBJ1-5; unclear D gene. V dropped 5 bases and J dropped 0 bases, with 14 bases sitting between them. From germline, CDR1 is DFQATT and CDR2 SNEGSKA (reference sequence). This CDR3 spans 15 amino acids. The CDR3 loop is CSAPSTWNSNQPQHF. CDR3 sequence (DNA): TGCAGTGCTCCCTCGACGTGGAATAGCAATCAGCCCCAGCATTTT.

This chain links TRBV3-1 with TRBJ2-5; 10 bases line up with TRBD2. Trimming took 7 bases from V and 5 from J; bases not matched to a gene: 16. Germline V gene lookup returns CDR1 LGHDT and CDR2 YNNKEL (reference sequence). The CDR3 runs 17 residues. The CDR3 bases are TGTGCCAGCAACGCACTCACCACTAGCGGGACCATGGAGACCCAGTACTTC. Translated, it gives CASNALTTSGTMETQYF.

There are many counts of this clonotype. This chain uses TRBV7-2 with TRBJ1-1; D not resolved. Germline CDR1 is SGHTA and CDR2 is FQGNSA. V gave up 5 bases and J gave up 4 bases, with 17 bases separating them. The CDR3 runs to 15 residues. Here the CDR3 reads CASSPEQMTSTEAFF. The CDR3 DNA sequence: TGTGCCAGCAGCCCCGAACAGATGACGAGCACTGAAGCTTTCTTT.

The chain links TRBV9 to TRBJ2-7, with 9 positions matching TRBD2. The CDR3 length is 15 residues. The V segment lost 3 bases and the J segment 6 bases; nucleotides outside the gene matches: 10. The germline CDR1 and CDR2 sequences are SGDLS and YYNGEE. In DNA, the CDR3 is TGTGCCAGCAGCGCCGCCCCTAGCGGGAACCGCGAGCAGTACTTC. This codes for CASSAAPSGNREQYF.

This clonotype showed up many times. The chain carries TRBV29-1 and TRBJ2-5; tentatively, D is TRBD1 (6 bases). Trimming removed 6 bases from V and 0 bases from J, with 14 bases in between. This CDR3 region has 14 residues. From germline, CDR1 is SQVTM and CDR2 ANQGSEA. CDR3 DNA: TGCAGCGTCAGACAGGTTCGGAACCAAGAGACCCAGTACTTC. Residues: CSVRQVRNQETQYF.